The 23 T cell receptor beta chains below come from one sample, sequenced in a study of T cell responses to AZD1222 COVID-19 vaccine. The repertoire was sequenced with immunoSEQ multiplex PCR; TCRdb's copy has only in-frame clones and lacks some. This table has 160,000 or so clones, around nine tenths appearing once. The source was peripheral blood, collected on day 0 of AZD1222 vaccination. These receptors were collected from an adult in good health.

This chain uses TRBV30 with TRBJ1-2; 7 positions agree with TRBD1. J gave up 1 base and V 5 bases, and 13 bases lay outside the gene matches. Germline lookup yields CDR1 GTSNPN and CDR2 SVGIG (reference sequence). This CDR3 is built from 16 residues. The CDR3 coding sequence is TGTGCCTGGGACGGCGAGGGGGCTCTTAGTAACTATGGCTACACCTTC. Protein sequence: CAWDGEGALSNYGYTF.

This rearrangement joins TRBV5-6 to TRBJ2-3, with 9 bases lining up with TRBD2. The CDR3 has 18 residues. J lost 2 bases, V lost 3 bases, and 13 bases had no gene match. The germline CDR1 and CDR2 sequences are SGHDT and YYEEEE. In DNA, the CDR3 is TGTGCCAGCAGCTCATTGCGGGGGGGCGGAGGATACACAGATACGCAGTATTTT. Translated: CASSSLRGGGGYTDTQYF.

J is TRBJ2-7 and V is TRBV29-1, with 7 bases fitting TRBD2. V trimming: 5 bases; J trimming: 1 base; junction bases outside the gene matches: 11. The CDR3 length is 15 residues. Germline CDR1 and CDR2: SQVTM and ANQGSEA. The CDR3: CSVLDPGLESYEQYF. The CDR3 DNA follows: TGCAGCGTTCTAGACCCCGGACTAGAATCCTACGAGCAGTACTTC.

The rearrangement links TRBV28 to TRBJ1-6, with D uncertain. V was trimmed by 3 bases and J by 9 bases, leaving 6 bases between them. Germline V gene lookup returns CDR1 MDHEN and CDR2 SYDVKM. The CDR3 has 12 amino acids. In DNA, the CDR3 is TGTGCCAGCAGTTTCTCTGGTTCACCCCTCCACTTT. Protein product: CASSFSGSPLHF.

The chain links TRBV7-3 to TRBJ2-1, with 10 bases matching TRBD2. Trimming took 5 bases from V and 4 from J; bases not matched to a gene: 5. This CDR3 contains 15 residues. Germline V gene data show CDR1 as SGHTA and CDR2 as FQGTGA. The CDR3 here is CASSTGTSAYNEQFF. Here the CDR3 DNA reads TGTGCCAGCAGCACCGGGACTAGCGCTTACAATGAGCAGTTCTTC.

This clone was counted once. The chain links TRBV2 to TRBJ2-7; D is unresolved. Trimming shortened V by 3 bases and J by 2 bases, and 5 bases separated the two germline ends. This CDR3 is built from 12 residues. Germline V CDR1 and CDR2: SNHLY, FYNNEI. The CDR3 nucleotides are TGTGCCAGCAGTGACAAAGCCTACGAGCAGTACGTC. Translated: CASSDKAYEQYV.

The gene calls are TRBV28 and TRBJ1-5, with TRBD1 identical over 7 bases. Germline loops: CDR1 MDHEN, CDR2 SYDVKM. The CDR3 spans 15 residues. J was trimmed by 2 bases and V by 5 bases; bases with no gene match: 6. In DNA, the CDR3 is TGTGCCAGCAGTCCGCGGACAGGACGCAATCAGCCCCAGCATTTT. It specifies CASSPRTGRNQPQHF.

The chain carries TRBV7-2 and TRBJ1-1; D may be TRBD1 (6 bases). Trimming removed 5 bases from V and 1 base from J, with 11 bases in between. This CDR3 comprises 14 residues. Germline V gene data show CDR1 as SGHTA and CDR2 as FQGNSA. This CDR3 reads CASSTSTGNTEAFF. The CDR3 DNA follows: TGTGCCAGCAGCACCTCGACAGGGAACACTGAAGCTTTCTTT. Together with reference TRBV7-2 and TRBJ1-1, the CDR3 gives the full variable domain: GAGVSQSPSNKVTEKGKDVELRCDPISGHTALYWYRQSLGQGLEFLIYFQGNSAPDKSGLPSDRFSAERTGGSVSTLTIQRTQQEDSAVYLCASSTSTGNTEAFFGQGTRLTVV.

The chain links TRBV4-3 to TRBJ2-7; D is ambiguous. Germline V lookup: CDR1 LGHNA, CDR2 YSLEER. Trimming removed 0 bases at V and 7 bases at J, with 10 bases between. CDR3 length: 13 amino acids. Written as DNA, the CDR3 is TGCGCCAGCAGCCAAGATCGAGGTAGGGAGCAGTACTTC. As protein: CASSQDRGREQYF.

The chain joins TRBV7-2 to TRBJ1-5; D is unclear. This CDR3 comprises 14 residues. V gave up 4 bases and J gave up 1 base, with 8 bases separating them. Germline values: CDR1 SGHTA, CDR2 FQGNSA. As DNA, the CDR3 is TGTGCCAGCAGCTGGGATGGGAGCAATCAGCCCCAGCATTTT. This sequence encodes CASSWDGSNQPQHF. The full variable domain, its missing parts supplied by reference TRBV7-2 and TRBJ1-5, is GAGVSQSPSNKVTEKGKDVELRCDPISGHTALYWYRQSLGQGLEFLIYFQGNSAPDKSGLPSDRFSAERTGGSVSTLTIQRTQQEDSAVYLCASSWDGSNQPQHFGDGTRLSIL.

This clone was recorded a few times. The identical CDR3 is also encoded by other nucleotide sequences in the sample. This chain links TRBV11-3 with TRBJ1-3; 9 bases are a match to TRBD1. Per the germline V gene, CDR1 is SGHNT and CDR2 is YENEEA. The J segment lost 2 bases and the V segment lost 5 bases, leaving 4 bases of the junction unmatched. CDR3 size: 15 residues. The DNA for the CDR3 is TGTGCCAGCAGCCCGGGACAGGGCCCTGGAAACACCATATATTTT. Its translation is CASSPGQGPGNTIYF. Drawing the rest from reference TRBV11-3 and TRBJ1-3, the complete variable domain is EAGVVQSPRYKIIEKKQPVAFWCNPISGHNTLYWYLQNLGQGPELLIRYENEEAVDDSQLPKDRFSAERLKGVDSTLKIQPAELGDSAVYLCASSPGQGPGNTIYFGEGSWLTVV.

The rearrangement joins TRBV3-1 (or the pseudogene TRBV3-2) to TRBJ2-1; TRBD2 matches 11 bases. Germline CDR1 reads LGHDT; CDR2 reads YNNKEL (reference sequence). This CDR3 has 15 residues. Trimming cost V 6 bases and J 8 bases; bases outside gene matches: 9. CDR3 DNA: TGTGCCAGCAGTGTTAGCGGGGGGGCCGGGGATGAGCAGTTCTTC. Protein sequence: CASSVSGGAGDEQFF.

This clone was counted a single time. This CDR3 is CASSLAGTDGYTF. The CDR3 coding sequence is TGTGCCAGCAGCTTGGCCGGGACAGATGGCTACACCTTC. The genes are TRBV5-4 and TRBJ1-2, with 7 bases lining up with TRBD1. The trim removed 0 bases at V and 6 bases at J, leaving 2 bases unmatched. CDR1 SGHNT and CDR2 YYREEE come from the germline V gene (reference sequence). This CDR3 is built from 13 residues.

The chain is built from TRBV5-6 and TRBJ1-1; D is possibly TRBD1 (5 bases). The CDR3 length is 16 residues. Germline CDR1 SGHDT, CDR2 YYEEEE. The V end was cut by 0 bases, the J end by 1 base, with 13 bases between. The CDR3 nucleotides are TGTGCCAGCAGCTTGGTTTTAGGTGACAGGAACACTGAAGCTTTCTTT. Protein sequence: CASSLVLGDRNTEAFF.

The chain combines TRBV15 with TRBJ2-5; the match to TRBD1 covers 8 bases. This CDR3 spans 15 amino acids. Germline V gives CDR1 LNHNV, CDR2 YYDKDF (reference sequence). V was pared by 3 bases and J by 3 bases, with 6 bases of the junction left unmatched. CDR3 nucleotide sequence: TGTGCCACCAGCAGTGTGACAGGGGTGGAAGAGACCCAGTACTTC. Protein sequence: CATSSVTGVEETQYF.

This clone was recorded once. The chain employs TRBV5-5 and TRBJ2-2, with a weak D call TRBD1 (5 bases). Trimming removed 5 bases from V and 7 bases from J, with 21 bases in between. Germline CDR1 reads SGHKS; CDR2 reads YYEKEE (reference sequence). CDR3 length: 16 amino acids. The CDR3 DNA reads TGTGCCAGCAGTCCTATACCGATACACACAGGCGGGGAGCTGTTTTTT. It codes for CASSPIPIHTGGELFF. Combining the CDR3 with reference TRBV5-5 and TRBJ2-2 gives the whole variable domain DAGVTQSPTHLIKTRGQQVTLRCSPISGHKSVSWYQQVLGQGPQFIFQYYEKEERGRGNFPDRFSARQFPNYSSELNVNALLLGDSALYLCASSPIPIHTGGELFFGEGSRLTVL.

V is TRBV27 and J is TRBJ1-4; 10 nucleotides agree with TRBD1. CDR3 size: 15 residues. CDR1 is MNHEY and CDR2 is SMNVEV in the germline V gene (reference sequence). With V trimmed by 3 bases and J by 8 bases, 6 bases remained unmatched. The CDR3 loop reads CASSFRVTGGEKLFF. In nucleotides, the CDR3 is TGTGCCAGCAGTTTCCGCGTGACAGGGGGCGAAAAACTGTTTTTT.

The rearrangement uses TRBV19 and TRBJ1-4; D gene unclear. V lost 7 bases to trimming and J lost 0 bases, with 15 bases between them. Per the germline V gene, CDR1 is LNHDA and CDR2 is SQIVND (reference sequence). The CDR3 extends over 16 amino acids. This chain's CDR3 is CASTKGGGATNEKLFF. The CDR3 region has the DNA TGTGCCAGTACAAAGGGTGGCGGGGCAACTAATGAAAAACTGTTTTTT.

The chain combines TRBV15 with TRBJ2-5; D remains ambiguous. Germline CDR1 reads LNHNV; CDR2 reads YYDKDF (reference sequence). The CDR3 spans 15 residues. The V end was cut by 0 bases, the J end by 1 base, with 9 bases between. The DNA for the CDR3 is TGTGCCACCAGCAGAGATCGTCTGGGCCAAGAGACCCAGTACTTC. Translating gives CATSRDRLGQETQYF.

Remarks on this clone: One end of the junction does not line up with germline, which may come from a read error. Additional DNA sequences in this sample encode the identical CDR3. CDR3 coding DNA: TGCGCCAGCAGTTACGGTCGGAGTAGCAATCAGCCCCAGCATTTT. This sequence encodes CASSYGRSSNQPQHF. The rearrangement links TRBV6-2 or TRBV6-3 to TRBJ1-5, with D unclear. In germline, CDR1 is MNHEY, CDR2 SVGEGT. The CDR3 is 15 residues long.

CDR3 DNA: TGCGCCAGCAAGTTGACTAGCGGGGGGGAAATGAACACCGGGGAGCTGTTTTTT. Protein: CASKLTSGGEMNTGELFF. The rearrangement links TRBV4-1 to TRBJ2-2, with 14 bases that match TRBD2. The V gene's germline CDR1 is MGHRA and CDR2 YSYEKL. The CDR3 totals 18 residues. The V and J ends lost 7 bases and 1 base, in that order; junction bases with no gene match: 8.

The V gene is TRBV5-6, the J gene TRBJ1-2; 8 bases are shared with TRBD1. CDR3 length equals 15 residues. Germline V lookup: CDR1 SGHDT, CDR2 YYEEEE. After removal of 3 bases from V and 4 bases from J, the junction contained 8 bases not matched to a gene. CDR3 in amino acids: CASSSSTGGVYGYTF. CDR3 coding DNA: TGTGCCAGCAGCTCGTCTACAGGGGGTGTCTATGGCTACACCTTC. The full variable domain, completed using reference TRBV5-6 and TRBJ1-2, is DAGVTQSPTHLIKTRGQQVTLRCSPKSGHDTVSWYQQALGQGPQFIFQYYEEEERQRGNFPDRFSGHQFPNYSSELNVNALLLGDSALYLCASSSSTGGVYGYTFGSGTRLTVV.

V gene TRBV6-1 combines with J gene TRBJ2-5; D unresolved. The V gene's germline CDR1 is MNHNS and CDR2 SASEGT. The CDR3 is made up of 13 amino acids. V lost 3 bases and J lost 5, with 10 bases in between. The CDR3 reads CASSDGVAETQYF. Written as DNA, the CDR3 is TGTGCCAGCAGTGATGGGGTTGCGGAGACCCAGTACTTC.